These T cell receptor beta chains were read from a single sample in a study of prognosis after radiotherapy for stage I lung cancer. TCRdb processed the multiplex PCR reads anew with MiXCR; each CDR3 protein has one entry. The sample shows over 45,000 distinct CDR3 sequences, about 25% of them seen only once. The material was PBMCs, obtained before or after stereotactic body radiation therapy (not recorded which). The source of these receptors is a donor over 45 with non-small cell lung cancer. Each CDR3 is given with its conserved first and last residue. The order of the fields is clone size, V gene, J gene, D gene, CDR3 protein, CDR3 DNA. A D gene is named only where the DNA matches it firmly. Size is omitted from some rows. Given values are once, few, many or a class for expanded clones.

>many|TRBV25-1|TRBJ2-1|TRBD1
CASSEPLGTGRYNEQFF
TGTGCCAGCAGTGAACCCCTCGGGACAGGGCGGTACAATGAGCAGTTCTTC
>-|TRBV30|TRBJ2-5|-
CAWQGPTEQETQYF
TGTGCCTGGCAGGGACCCACAGAACAGGAGACCCAGTACTTC
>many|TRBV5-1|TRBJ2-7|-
CASSVGGTYEQYF
TGCGCCAGCAGCGTTGGGGGAACCTACGAGCAGTACTTC
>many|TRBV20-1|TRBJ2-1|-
CSAQDTRVYNEQFF
TGCAGTGCTCAAGACACCCGGGTCTACAATGAGCAGTTCTTC
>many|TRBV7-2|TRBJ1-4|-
CASSSAQGLEKLFF
TGTGCCAGCAGCTCCGCCCAGGGGCTGGAAAAACTGTTTTTT
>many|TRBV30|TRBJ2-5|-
CAWSVGPSQETQYF
TGTGCCTGGAGTGTTGGACCGTCACAAGAGACCCAGTACTTC
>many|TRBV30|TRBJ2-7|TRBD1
CAWSDRQGRYEQYF
TGTGCCTGGAGTGATAGACAGGGCCGCTACGAGCAGTACTTC
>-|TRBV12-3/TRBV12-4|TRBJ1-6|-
CASSPLTRNSPLHF
TGTGCCAGCAGTCCCCTGACACGAAATTCACCCCTCCACTTT
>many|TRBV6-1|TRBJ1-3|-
CASSDPLGGGNTIYF
TGTGCCAGCAGTGACCCCTTAGGGGGTGGAAACACCATATATTTT
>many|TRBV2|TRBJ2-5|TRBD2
CASSMGGPQETQYF
TGTGCCAGCAGCATGGGAGGGCCCCAAGAGACCCAGTACTTC
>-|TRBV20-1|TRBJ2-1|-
CSANHRKLNEQFF
TGCAGTGCTAATCACAGAAAGCTCAATGAGCAGTTCTTC
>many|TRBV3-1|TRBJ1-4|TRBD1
CASSATTGGFEKLFF
TGTGCCAGCAGCGCTACGACAGGGGGCTTTGAAAAACTGTTTTTT
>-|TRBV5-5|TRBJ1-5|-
CASSFGKLNQPQHF
TGTGCCAGCAGCTTCGGGAAGCTCAATCAGCCCCAGCATTTT
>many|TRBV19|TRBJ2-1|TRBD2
CASSGTSGGSKFF
TGTGCCAGCTCCGGGACTAGCGGGGGTTCGAAGTTCTTC
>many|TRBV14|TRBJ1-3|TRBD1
CASSQVRGYLNTIYF
TGTGCCAGCAGCCAAGTCAGGGGGTATCTCAACACCATATATTTT
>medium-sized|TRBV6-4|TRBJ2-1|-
CASSYGQGDEQFF
TGTGCCAGCAGTTATGGGCAGGGCGATGAGCAGTTCTTC
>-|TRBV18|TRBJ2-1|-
CASSLQGGATNEQFF
TGTGCCAGCTCATTGCAGGGGGGGGCTACAAATGAGCAGTTCTTC
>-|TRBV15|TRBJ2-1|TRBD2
CATSNGRTSGDEQSF
TGTGCCACCAGCAATGGGAGGACTAGCGGGGATGAGCAGTCCTTC
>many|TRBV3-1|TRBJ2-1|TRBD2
CASSQDYFATAGGGEQFF
TGTGCCAGCAGCCAAGATTACTTCGCGACAGCGGGGGGTGGTGAGCAGTTCTTC
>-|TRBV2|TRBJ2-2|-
CASIVITGELFF
TGTGCCAGCATTGTGATCACCGGGGAGCTGTTTTTC
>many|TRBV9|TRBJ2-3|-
CASSVNTDTQYF
TGTGCCAGCAGCGTAAACACAGATACGCAGTATTTT
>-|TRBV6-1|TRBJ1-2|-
CASSKTARVYGDTF
TGTGCCAGCAGTAAGACAGCCCGGGTCTATGGCGACACCTTC
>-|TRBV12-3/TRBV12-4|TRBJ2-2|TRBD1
CASSQGADTRELFF
TGTGCCAGCAGTCAGGGGGCGGACACCCGGGAGCTGTTTTTT
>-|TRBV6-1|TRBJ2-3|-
CASIRMRTGWGTDTQYF
TGTGCCAGCATACGGATGCGTACAGGGTGGGGCACAGATACGCAGTATTTT
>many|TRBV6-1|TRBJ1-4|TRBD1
CASSPQGLRGKLFF
TGTGCCAGCAGCCCACAGGGGCTCCGTGGAAAACTGTTTTTT
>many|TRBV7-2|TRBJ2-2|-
CANAAPTNTGELFF
TGTGCCAACGCAGCACCCACGAACACCGGGGAGCTGTTTTTT
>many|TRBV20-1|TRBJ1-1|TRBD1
CSAPDRVTNTEAFF
TGCAGTGCTCCCGACAGGGTTACTAACACTGAAGCTTTCTTT
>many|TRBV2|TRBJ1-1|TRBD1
CASRQGGPTEAFF
TGTGCCAGCCGACAGGGAGGGCCAACTGAAGCTTTCTTT
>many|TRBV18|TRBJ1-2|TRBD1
CASSETGGYGYTF
TGTGCCAGCTCAGAGACAGGGGGCTATGGCTACACCTTC
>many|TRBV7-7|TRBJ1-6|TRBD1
CASSPGGSPLHF
TGTGCTAGCAGCCCAGGGGGGTCACCCCTCCACTTT
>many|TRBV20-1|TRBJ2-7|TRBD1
CSGTGAPFPEQYF
TGCAGTGGGACAGGGGCCCCTTTTCCCGAGCAGTACTTC
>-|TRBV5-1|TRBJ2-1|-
CASSLTASSHNEQFF
TGCGCCAGCAGCTTGACAGCGAGCTCACACAATGAGCAGTTCTTC
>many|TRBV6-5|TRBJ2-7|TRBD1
CASSYLGFGGQGFSYEQYF
TGTGCCAGCAGTTACTTGGGGTTTGGGGGACAGGGATTCTCCTACGAGCAGTACTTC
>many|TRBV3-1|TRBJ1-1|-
CASSQNSPTAEAFF
TGTGCCAGCAGCCAAAATTCCCCCACCGCTGAAGCTTTCTTT
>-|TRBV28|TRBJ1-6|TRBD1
CASSLPTGGRSHLHF
TGTGCCAGCAGTTTGCCAACAGGGGGCAGATCACACCTACACTTT
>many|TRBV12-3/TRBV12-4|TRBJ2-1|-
CASSLRNEQFF
TGTGCCAGCAGTTTACGAAATGAGCAGTTCTTC
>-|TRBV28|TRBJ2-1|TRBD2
CASSSGLAAGRLFF
TGTGCCAGCAGTTCGGGACTAGCGGCGGGGCGGCTGTTCTTC
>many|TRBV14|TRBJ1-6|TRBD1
CASSQLRQGLNSPLHF
TGTGCCAGCAGCCAACTGAGACAGGGGTTAAATTCACCCCTCCACTTT
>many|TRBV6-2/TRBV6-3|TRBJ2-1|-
CATPRSPAPLTSDEQFF
TGTGCCACCCCCCGGTCTCCCGCACCCTTGACGTCGGATGAGCAGTTCTTC
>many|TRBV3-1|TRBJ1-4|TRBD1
CASSQHAGTGGEKLFF
TGTGCCAGCAGCCAACACGCCGGGACAGGGGGAGAAAAACTGTTTTTT
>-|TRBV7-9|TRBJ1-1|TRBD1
CASTLPGQGGNTEAFF
TGTGCCAGCACCCTCCCGGGACAGGGGGGGAACACTGAAGCTTTCTTT
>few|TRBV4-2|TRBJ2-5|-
CASSQSGEETQYF
TGTGCCAGCAGCCAATCGGGAGAGGAGACCCAGTACTTC
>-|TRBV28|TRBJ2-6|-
CASSSPFGSGANVLNF
-
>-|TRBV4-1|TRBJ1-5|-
CASSQEPVQSNQPQHF
TGCGCCAGCAGCCAAGAACCGGTGCAGAGCAATCAGCCCCAGCATTTT
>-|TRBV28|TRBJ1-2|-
CASGLGYGYTF
TGTGCCAGTGGATTGGGGTATGGCTACACCTTC
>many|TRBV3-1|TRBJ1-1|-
CASSLDRYTEAFF
TGTGCCAGCAGCCTCGACAGATACACTGAAGCTTTCTTT
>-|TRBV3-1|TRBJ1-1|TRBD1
CASTPGQAGTEAFF
TGTGCCAGCACCCCGGGACAGGCTGGGACTGAAGCTTTCTTT
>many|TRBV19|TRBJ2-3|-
CASSPRTADTQYF
TGTGCCAGTAGTCCGAGGACGGCAGATACGCAGTATTTT
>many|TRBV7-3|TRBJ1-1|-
CASSLTPGTEAFF
TGTGCCAGCAGCTTAACGCCCGGGACTGAAGCTTTCTTT
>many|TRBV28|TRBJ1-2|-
CASSTAEYGYTF
TGTGCCAGCTCGACAGCGGAGTATGGCTACACCTTC
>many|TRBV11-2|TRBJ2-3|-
CASSKEGGLDTQYF
TGTGCCAGCAGCAAAGAGGGGGGTTTGGATACGCAGTATTTT
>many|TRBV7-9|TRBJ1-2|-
CASSPGGARGYTF
TGTGCCAGCAGCCCGGGGGGGGCTCGGGGCTACACCTTC
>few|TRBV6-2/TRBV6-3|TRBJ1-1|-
CASSDSAWNTGAFF
TGTGCCAGTAGTGACTCGGCCTGGAACACTGGAGCTTTCTTT
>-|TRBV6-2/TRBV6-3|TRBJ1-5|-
CAITQLHGNQPQHF
TGTGCCATCACCCAGCTTCACGGCAATCAGCCCCAGCATTTT
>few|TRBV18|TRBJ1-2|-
CASSPPPPGPDGYTF
TGTGCCAGCTCACCACCCCCCCCAGGACCCGATGGCTACACCTTC